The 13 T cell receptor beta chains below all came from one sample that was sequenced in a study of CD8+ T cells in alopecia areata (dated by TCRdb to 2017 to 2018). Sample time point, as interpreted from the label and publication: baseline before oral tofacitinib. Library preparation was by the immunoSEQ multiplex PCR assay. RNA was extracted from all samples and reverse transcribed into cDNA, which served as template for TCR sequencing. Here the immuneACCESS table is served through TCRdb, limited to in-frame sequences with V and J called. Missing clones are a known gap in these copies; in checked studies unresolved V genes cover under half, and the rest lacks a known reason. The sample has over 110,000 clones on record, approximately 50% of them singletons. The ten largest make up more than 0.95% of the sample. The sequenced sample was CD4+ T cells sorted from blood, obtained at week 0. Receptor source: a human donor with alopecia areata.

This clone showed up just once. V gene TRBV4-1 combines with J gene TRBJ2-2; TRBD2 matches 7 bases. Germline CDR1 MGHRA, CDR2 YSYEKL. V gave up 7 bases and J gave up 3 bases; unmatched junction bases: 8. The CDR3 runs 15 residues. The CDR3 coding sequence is TGCGCCAGCACCCGACGGACTAGGGACACCGGGGAGCTGTTTTTT. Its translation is CASTRRTRDTGELFF.

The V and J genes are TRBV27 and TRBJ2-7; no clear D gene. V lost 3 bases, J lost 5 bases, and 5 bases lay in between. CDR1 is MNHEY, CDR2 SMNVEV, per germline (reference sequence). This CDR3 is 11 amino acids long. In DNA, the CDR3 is TGTGCCAGCAGTTTCCCAGACGAGCAGTACTTC. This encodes CASSFPDEQYF.

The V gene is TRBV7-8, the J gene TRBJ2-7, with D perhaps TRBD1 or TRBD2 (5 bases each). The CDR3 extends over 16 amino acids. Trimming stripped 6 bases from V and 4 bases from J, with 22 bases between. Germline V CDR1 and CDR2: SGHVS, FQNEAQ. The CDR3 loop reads CASSSSKATDYYEQYF. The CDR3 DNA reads TGTGCCAGCAGTTCCTCGAAGGCGACAGACTATTACGAGCAGTACTTC.

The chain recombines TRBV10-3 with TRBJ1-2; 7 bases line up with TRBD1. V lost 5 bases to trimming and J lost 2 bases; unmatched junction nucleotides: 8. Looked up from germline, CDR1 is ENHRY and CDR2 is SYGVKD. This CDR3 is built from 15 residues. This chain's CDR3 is CAISQPGQSNYGYTF. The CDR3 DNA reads TGTGCCATCAGTCAGCCGGGACAGTCCAACTATGGCTACACCTTC.

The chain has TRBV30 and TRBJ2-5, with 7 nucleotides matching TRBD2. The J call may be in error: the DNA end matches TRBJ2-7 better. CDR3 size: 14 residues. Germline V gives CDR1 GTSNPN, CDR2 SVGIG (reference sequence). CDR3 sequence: CAWRKAGSSYEQYF. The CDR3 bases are TGTGCCTGGAGAAAAGCGGGATCCAGCTACGAGCAGTACTTC.

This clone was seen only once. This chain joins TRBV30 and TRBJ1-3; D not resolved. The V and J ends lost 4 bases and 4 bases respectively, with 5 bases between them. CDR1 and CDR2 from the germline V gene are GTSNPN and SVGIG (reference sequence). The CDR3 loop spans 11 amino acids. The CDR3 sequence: CAWMVGNTIYF. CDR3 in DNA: TGTGCCTGGATGGTAGGAAACACCATATATTTT. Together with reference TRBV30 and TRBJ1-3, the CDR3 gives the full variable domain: SQTIHQWPATLVQPVGSPLSLECTVEGTSNPNLYWYRQAAGRGLQLLFYSVGIGQISSEVPQNLSASRPQDRQFILSSKKLLLSDSGFYLCAWMVGNTIYFGEGSWLTVV.

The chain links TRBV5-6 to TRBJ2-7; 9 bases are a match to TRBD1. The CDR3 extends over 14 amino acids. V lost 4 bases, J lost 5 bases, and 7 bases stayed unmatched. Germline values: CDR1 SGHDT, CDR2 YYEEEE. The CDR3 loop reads CASSGGTGFNEQYF. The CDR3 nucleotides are TGTGCCAGCAGCGGGGGGACAGGGTTCAACGAGCAGTACTTC.

Written as DNA, the CDR3 is TGCAGCCCTGGCAGTATCAGGGCATGGATAGCCAAAAACATTCAGTACTTC. This sequence encodes CSPGSIRAWIAKNIQYF. This chain uses TRBV29-1 with TRBJ2-4; tentative D call: TRBD1 (5 bases). The CDR3 is 17 residues long. From germline, CDR1 is SQVTM and CDR2 ANQGSEA. V gave up 8 bases and J gave up 0 bases, with 23 bases separating them.

The CDR3 nucleotides are TGCAGCGTGGATGACAGGGGCCGGAATGAGCAGTTCTTC. Its translation is CSVDDRGRNEQFF. The gene calls are TRBV29-1 and TRBJ2-1, with 8 bases lining up with TRBD1. The junction had 8 bases not matched to a gene; V was cut back by 6 bases and J by 7 bases. Germline V gives CDR1 SQVTM, CDR2 ANQGSEA. CDR3 length: 13 residues.

CDR3 sequence reads: CASSQQAATGELFF. In nucleotides, the CDR3 is TGTGCCAGCAGCCAACAAGCGGCAACCGGGGAGCTGTTTTTT. V and J are TRBV4-2 and TRBJ2-2; possible D gene TRBD2, 5 bases. V was cut by 2 bases and J by 5 bases, with 9 bases left in between. The CDR3 is 14 residues long. The germline V gene encodes CDR1 LGHNA and CDR2 YNFKEQ.

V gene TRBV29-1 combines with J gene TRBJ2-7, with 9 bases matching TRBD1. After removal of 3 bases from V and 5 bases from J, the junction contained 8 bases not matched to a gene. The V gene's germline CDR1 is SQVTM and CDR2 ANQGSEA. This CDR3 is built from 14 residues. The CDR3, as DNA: TGCAGCGTTGAGACCGGGACAGGGACCGACGAGCAGTACTTC. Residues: CSVETGTGTDEQYF.

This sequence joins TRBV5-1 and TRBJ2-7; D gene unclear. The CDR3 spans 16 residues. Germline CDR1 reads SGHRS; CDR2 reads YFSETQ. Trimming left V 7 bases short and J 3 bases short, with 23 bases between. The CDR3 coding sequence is TGCGCCAGCCCTTACCCTCAAGGCCCATGGAGCTACGAGCAGTACTTC. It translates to CASPYPQGPWSYEQYF.

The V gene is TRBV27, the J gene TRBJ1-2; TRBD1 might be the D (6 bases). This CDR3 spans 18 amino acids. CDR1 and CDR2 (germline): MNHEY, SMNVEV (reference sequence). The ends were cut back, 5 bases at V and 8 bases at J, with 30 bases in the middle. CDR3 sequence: CASSLTAFRGGPSGGYTF. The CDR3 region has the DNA TGTGCCAGCAGTCTGACAGCTTTCCGGGGGGGGCCCAGCGGAGGCTACACCTTC.